This T cell receptor beta chain comes out of a study of T cell changes during pregnancy in multiple sclerosis. The CDR3 extends over 14 amino acids. The germline V gene has CDR1 LNHDA and CDR2 SQIVND (reference sequence). Trimming removed 3 bases at V and 0 bases at J, with 7 bases between. The repertoire was sequenced with immunoSEQ multiplex PCR; TCRdb's copy has only in-frame clones and lacks some. The sample lists tens of thousands of clones, 85% to 90% occurring once. Specimen: CD8+ T cells from peripheral blood mononuclear cells, collected after pregnancy. The chain combines TRBV19 with TRBJ2-3; D is undetermined. The TCR sequence derives from a female donor with multiple sclerosis, enrolled in a pregnancy study. The DNA of the CDR3 is TGTGCCAGTAGTATCCCCCCTAGCACAGATACGCAGTATTTT. Its protein product is CASSIPPSTDTQYF.